This T cell receptor (beta chain) was captured in a study of blood T cell repertoires in COVID-19. The CDR3 spans 13 residues. Germline V gene data show CDR1 as WSHSY and CDR2 as SAAADI. Trimming took off 0 bases at V and 4 bases at J, with 6 bases between the two ends. How the authors handled the data: It was from reference gene primer amplification that nucleated cell counts were estimated. The data were produced by immunoSEQ multiplex PCR, yet TCRdb's version contains in-frame clones alone and is incomplete. The D gene and trimming were derived from the DNA, and the V and J assignments and clone size from that table. The profile shows around 180,000 clones, 80% of them singletons.

Sequencing was carried out using peripheral blood. V is TRBV10-2 and J is TRBJ1-1; no clear D gene. The receptor comes from a man aged 70 or older with active or convalescent COVID-19. Here the CDR3 DNA reads TGCGCCAGCAGTGAGTCGGCAGGCACTGAAGCTTTCTTT. This translates into CASSESAGTEAFF.